This TCR beta chain was sequenced during a study of T cell repertoires in cytomegalovirus infection. Study-level findings and limits: Carriage of CMV together with the relevant HLA was identifiable through cumulative public TCR beta family frequency. Dominating the ex vivo response were HLA-C-restricted CMV-specific TCR beta clonotypes.

This clonotype showed up many times. The target antigen is unknown. TCRdb called the reads again in MiXCR, with one record for every CDR3 protein. The data show under 100,000 distinct CDR3 sequences, roughly 3.7% seen once. Germline loops: CDR1 SGHVS, CDR2 FQNEAQ. This CDR3 spans 19 amino acids. With 8 bases clipped from V and 8 bases from J, the junction kept 26 bases outside the gene matches. The chain uses TRBV7-8 and TRBJ1-4, with 7 bases lining up with TRBD1. The sequence was obtained from a human donor in good health (CMV status not recorded). Some clones in this sample may be carry-over from other donors' samples. The sample comprised PBMCs. The CDR3 spells CASGGFDGNKRQGREKLFF. The CDR3 DNA is TGTGCCAGCGGGGGGTTCGACGGAAACAAAAGACAGGGTCGGGAAAAACTGTTTTTT.